These 4 T cell receptor beta chains were all obtained from the same sample, sequenced in a study of shared clonotypes between healthy human individuals. Some clones are missing from TCRdb's copy, which holds only in-frame ones; the method was immunoSEQ multiplex PCR. The sample yields roughly 2.6 million clones, about 92% seen once. Material for sequencing was naive CD4+ T cells sorted from blood. Subset specified: CD45RA+ positively selected. Receptors originate from a man aged 18-30 years in good health.

Notes on this clone: The sample has other DNA sequences that encode this CDR3 too. The CDR3 DNA reads as TGTGCCAGCTCACCATCGGACTCCAGGGAGCAGTACTTC. Amino acids: CASSPSDSREQYF. This chain joins TRBV18 and TRBJ2-7; perhaps TRBD2 as D (5 bases). This CDR3 contains 13 residues. With 2 bases removed from V and 7 bases from J, the gap between germline ends came to 12 bases. Per the germline V gene, CDR1 is KGHSH and CDR2 is LQKENI.

This clone was observed a handful of times. The rearrangement joins TRBV7-9 to TRBJ1-1, with no clear D. CDR1 is SEHNR, CDR2 FQNEAQ, per germline (reference sequence). The V gene lost 5 bases and the J gene lost 4 bases, with 17 bases spanning the gap. The CDR3 length is 15 residues. The CDR3: CASSHLWGVGTEAFF. CDR3 sequence (DNA): TGTGCCAGCAGCCACCTATGGGGAGTCGGCACTGAAGCTTTCTTT.

The chain combines TRBV11-2 with TRBJ1-5, with D tentatively TRBD1 (6 bases). V was trimmed by 2 bases and J by 6 bases, leaving 14 bases between them. Per the germline V gene, CDR1 is SGHAT and CDR2 is FQNNGV. The CDR3 totals 15 residues. The CDR3 reads CASSLRPGAAQPQHF. The CDR3 nucleotides are TGTGCCAGCAGCTTACGACCGGGGGCGGCTCAGCCCCAGCATTTT.

The chain's CDR3 is CASSGGPLISSYEQYF. The CDR3 DNA is TGTGCCAGTTCGGGGGGCCCGTTGATTAGCTCCTACGAGCAGTACTTC. J is TRBJ2-7 and V is TRBV16, with D perhaps TRBD2 (7 bases). Germline V lookup: CDR1 KGHSY, CDR2 FQNENV. This CDR3 comprises 16 residues. V shed 9 bases and J shed 0 bases, with 21 bases lying between them.